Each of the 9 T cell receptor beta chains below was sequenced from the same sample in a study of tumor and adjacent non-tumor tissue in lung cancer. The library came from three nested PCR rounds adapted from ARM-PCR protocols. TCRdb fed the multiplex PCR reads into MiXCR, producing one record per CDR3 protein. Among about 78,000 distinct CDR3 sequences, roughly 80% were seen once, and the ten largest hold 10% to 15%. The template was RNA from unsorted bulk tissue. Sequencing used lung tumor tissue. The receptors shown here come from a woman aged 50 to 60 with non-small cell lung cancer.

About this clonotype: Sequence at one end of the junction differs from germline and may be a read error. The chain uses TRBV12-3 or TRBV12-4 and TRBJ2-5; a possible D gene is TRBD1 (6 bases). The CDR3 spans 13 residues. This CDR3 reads CASSIQGKETQCF. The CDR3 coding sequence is TGTGCCAGCAGTATACAGGGTAAAGAGACCCAGTGCTTC.

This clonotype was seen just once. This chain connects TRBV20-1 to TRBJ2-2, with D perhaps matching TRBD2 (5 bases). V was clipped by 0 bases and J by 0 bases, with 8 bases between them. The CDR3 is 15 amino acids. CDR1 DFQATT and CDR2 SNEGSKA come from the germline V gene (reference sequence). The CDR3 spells CSARDSRANTGELFF. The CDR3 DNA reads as TGCAGTGCTAGAGATTCGCGGGCGAACACCGGGGAGCTGTTTTTT.

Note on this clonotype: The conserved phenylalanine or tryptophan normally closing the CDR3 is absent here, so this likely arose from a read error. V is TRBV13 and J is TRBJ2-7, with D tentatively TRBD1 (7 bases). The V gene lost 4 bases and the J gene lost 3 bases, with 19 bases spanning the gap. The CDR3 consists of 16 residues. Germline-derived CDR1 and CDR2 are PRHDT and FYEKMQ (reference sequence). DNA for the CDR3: TGTGCCAGCAGCTCTCAGGGGGTGGGAGGAATCTACGAGCAGTACTTA. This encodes CASSSQGVGGIYEQYL.

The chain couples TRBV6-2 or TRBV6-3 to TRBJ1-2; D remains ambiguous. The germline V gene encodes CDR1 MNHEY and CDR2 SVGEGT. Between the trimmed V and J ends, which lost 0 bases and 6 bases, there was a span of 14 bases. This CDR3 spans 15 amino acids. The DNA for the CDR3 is TGTGCCAGCAGTTACTCATGGACGAACGAGAATGGCTACACCTTC. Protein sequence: CASSYSWTNENGYTF.

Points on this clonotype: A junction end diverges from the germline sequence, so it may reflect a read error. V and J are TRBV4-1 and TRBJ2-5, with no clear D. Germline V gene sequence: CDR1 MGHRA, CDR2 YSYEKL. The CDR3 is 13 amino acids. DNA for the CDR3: TGCGCCACCAGCCAAGGCTGGGAAGAGACCCAGTATTTC. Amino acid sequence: CATSQGWEETQYF.

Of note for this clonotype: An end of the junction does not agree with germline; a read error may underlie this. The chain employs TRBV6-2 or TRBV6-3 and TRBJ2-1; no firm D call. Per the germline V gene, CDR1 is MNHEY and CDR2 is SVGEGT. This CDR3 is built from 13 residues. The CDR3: CVSSYVRPSEQFF. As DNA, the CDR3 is TGTGTCAGCAGTTATGTGCGGCCAAGTGAGCAGTTCTTC.

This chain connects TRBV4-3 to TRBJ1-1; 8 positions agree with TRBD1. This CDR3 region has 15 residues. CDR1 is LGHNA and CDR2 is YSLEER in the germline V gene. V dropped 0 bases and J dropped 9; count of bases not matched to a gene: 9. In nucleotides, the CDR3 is TGCGCCAGCAGCCAAGACCTTACGGACAGGGTCAAAGCTTTCTTT. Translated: CASSQDLTDRVKAFF.

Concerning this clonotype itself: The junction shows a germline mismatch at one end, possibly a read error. The CDR3 DNA is TGCAGTGTTGAAGGAACAGGGGGCCCTCTAAGCGAGCAGTACTTC. Translation gives CSVEGTGGPLSEQYF. The chain couples TRBV29-1 to TRBJ2-7; 9 bases are a match to TRBD1. Germline assignment: CDR1 SQVTM and CDR2 ANQGSEA. The CDR3 loop spans 15 amino acids.

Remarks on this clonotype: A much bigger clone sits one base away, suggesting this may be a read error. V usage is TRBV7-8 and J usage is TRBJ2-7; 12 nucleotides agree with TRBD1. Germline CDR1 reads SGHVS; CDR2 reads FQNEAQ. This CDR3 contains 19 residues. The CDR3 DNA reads TGTACCAGCAGCTTCATTTCGGGGACAGGGGGCTTCGGTCGTTACGAGCAGTACTTC. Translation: CTSSFISGTGGFGRYEQYF.